The rows below give T cell receptor beta chains drawn from one sample of a study of CD8+ T cells in alopecia areata. This table comes from immunoSEQ multiplex PCR, and its TCRdb copy is limited to in-frame clones, with some not included. The table includes 110,000 to 150,000 clones, about 51% detected once. Specimen: CD4+ T cells sorted from blood, collected at week 0. The source is a human donor with alopecia areata. Each CDR3 is given with its conserved first and last residue. The D gene is left open where the match is weak. The listing skips clone size in some rows; elsewhere it reads once, few, many or a size class.

size: -; J: TRBJ2-7; V: TRBV5-6; D: -; CDR3: CASSLGVQTYEQYF; DNA: TGTGCCAGCAGCTTGGGAGTCCAGACCTACGAGCAGTACTTC
size: few; J: TRBJ2-5; V: TRBV6-5; D: -; CDR3: CASSRGWGETQYF; DNA: TGTGCCAGCAGCCGCGGCTGGGGAGAGACCCAGTACTTC
size: -; J: TRBJ1-1; V: TRBV9; D: TRBD1; CDR3: CASSPPGTANKEAFF; DNA: TGTGCCAGCAGCCCGCCCGGGACAGCAAATAAAGAAGCTTTCTTT
size: -; J: TRBJ2-2; V: TRBV9; D: -; CDR3: CASSVGGTGELFF; DNA: TGTGCCAGCAGCGTAGGAGGGACCGGGGAGCTGTTTTTT
size: -; J: TRBJ1-2; V: TRBV6-5; D: -; CDR3: CASSRGTAYGYTF; DNA: TGTGCCAGCAGTCGAGGGACCGCCTATGGCTACACCTTC
size: -; J: TRBJ1-5; V: TRBV6-5; D: TRBD1; CDR3: CASSYGTGGNQPQHF; DNA: TGTGCCAGCAGTTACGGGACAGGGGGCAATCAGCCCCAGCATTTT
size: -; J: TRBJ1-3; V: TRBV7-2; D: -; CDR3: CASSLGSQGTGNTIYF; DNA: TGTGCCAGCAGCTTAGGGAGTCAGGGTACGGGAAACACCATATATTTT
size: -; J: TRBJ1-5; V: TRBV6-5; D: -; CDR3: CASAPYSNQPQHF; DNA: TGTGCCAGCGCCCCCTATAGCAATCAGCCCCAGCATTTT
size: -; J: TRBJ1-5; V: TRBV7-2; D: -; CDR3: CASSPRGYRNQPQHF; DNA: TGTGCCAGCAGCCCGAGAGGGTATAGGAATCAGCCCCAGCATTTT
size: -; J: TRBJ2-5; V: TRBV5-1; D: -; CDR3: CASSLGSETQYF; DNA: TGCGCCAGCAGCTTGGGATCAGAGACCCAGTACTTC
size: -; J: TRBJ2-6; V: TRBV7-2; D: -; CDR3: CASSRTGQGGSKGANVLTF; DNA: TGTGCCAGCAGCCGGACTGGACAGGGAGGGAGTAAGGGGGCCAACGTCCTGACTTTC
size: -; J: TRBJ1-2; V: TRBV18; D: -; CDR3: CASSPPSVGIYGYTF; DNA: TGTGCCAGCTCACCACCGAGCGTGGGTATTTATGGCTACACCTTC
size: once; J: TRBJ2-2; V: TRBV29-1; D: TRBD1; CDR3: CSVVPGGMDTGELFF; DNA: TGCAGCGTCGTTCCAGGGGGAATGGACACCGGGGAGCTGTTTTTT
size: -; J: TRBJ2-3; V: TRBV29-1; D: -; CDR3: CSVTRADTQYF; DNA: TGCAGCGTTACTAGAGCAGATACGCAGTATTTT
size: -; J: TRBJ1-1; V: TRBV9; D: TRBD1; CDR3: CASSVGGQGICTEAFF; DNA: TGTGCCAGCAGCGTAGGTGGACAGGGTATATGCACTGAAGCTTTCTTT
size: -; J: TRBJ2-1; V: TRBV18; D: TRBD2; CDR3: CASSRELTSGRGGNEQFF; DNA: TGTGCCAGCTCTCGGGAACTTACTAGCGGGAGAGGAGGCAATGAGCAGTTCTTC
size: few; J: TRBJ2-2; V: TRBV7-9; D: -; CDR3: CASSILAVKNTGELFF; DNA: TGTGCCAGCAGCATCCTAGCCGTTAAGAACACCGGGGAGCTGTTTTTT
size: -; J: TRBJ2-1; V: TRBV15; D: TRBD2; CDR3: CATTPTSLYNEQFF; DNA: TGTGCCACCACCCCGACTAGCCTCTACAATGAGCAGTTCTTC
size: -; J: TRBJ2-2; V: TRBV7-3; D: TRBD2; CDR3: CASSSRPLAGRGTGELFF; DNA: TGTGCCAGCAGCTCGAGACCGCTAGCGGGAAGAGGAACCGGGGAGCTGTTTTTT
size: -; J: TRBJ2-7; V: TRBV23-1; D: -; CDR3: CASSQSEIGRETYEQYF; DNA: TGCGCCAGCAGTCAATCAGAAATCGGCAGGGAGACCTACGAGCAGTACTTC
size: -; J: TRBJ1-2; V: TRBV7-2; D: TRBD1; CDR3: CASSPRDRVTGYTF; DNA: TGTGCCAGCAGCCCTCGGGACAGGGTGACCGGCTACACCTTC
size: -; J: TRBJ2-6; V: TRBV7-2; D: -; CDR3: CATGELMANVLTF; DNA: TGTGCCACGGGGGAATTAATGGCCAACGTCCTGACTTTC
size: -; J: TRBJ2-1; V: TRBV5-1; D: TRBD2; CDR3: CASSASLAGLYNEQFF; DNA: TGCGCCAGCAGCGCCTCTCTAGCGGGTCTCTACAATGAGCAGTTCTTC
size: once; J: TRBJ2-5; V: TRBV13; D: TRBD2; CDR3: CASSLRGGGQETQYF; DNA: TGTGCCAGCAGCTTACGCGGGGGAGGACAAGAGACCCAGTACTTC
size: -; J: TRBJ2-6; V: TRBV19; D: TRBD1; CDR3: CASTRGQTGANVLTF; DNA: TGTGCCAGTACCCGGGGACAGACTGGGGCCAACGTCCTGACTTTC
size: few; J: TRBJ1-2; V: TRBV6-5; D: TRBD1; CDR3: CASSYSFDRGTGYTF; DNA: TGTGCCAGCAGTTACTCCTTCGACAGGGGGACCGGCTACACCTTC
size: few; J: TRBJ2-7; V: TRBV29-1; D: -; CDR3: CSVVRDYEQYF; DNA: TGCAGCGTTGTAAGGGACTACGAGCAGTACTTC
size: -; J: TRBJ2-5; V: TRBV5-1; D: -; CDR3: CASRWAGAQETQYF; DNA: TGCGCCAGCAGGTGGGCAGGGGCTCAAGAGACCCAGTACTTC
size: -; J: TRBJ1-1; V: TRBV30; D: -; CDR3: CAWSRLGAEAFF; DNA: TGTGCCTGGTCTCGGCTGGGCGCTGAAGCTTTCTTT
size: -; J: TRBJ1-2; V: TRBV6-1; D: -; CDR3: CASSEPENYGYTF; DNA: TGTGCCAGCAGTGAACCAGAAAACTATGGCTACACCTTC
size: -; J: TRBJ2-5; V: TRBV29-1; D: TRBD2; CDR3: CSAQRGQETQYF; DNA: TGCAGCGCTCAGCGGGGACAAGAGACCCAGTACTTC
size: few; J: TRBJ2-5; V: TRBV29-1; D: -; CDR3: CSGRGLAETQYF; DNA: TGCAGCGGAAGGGGGTTAGCCGAGACCCAGTACTTC
size: few; J: TRBJ2-2; V: TRBV29-1; D: -; CDR3: CSVQETGELFF; DNA: TGCAGCGTTCAGGAGACCGGGGAGCTGTTTTTT
size: few; J: TRBJ2-2; V: TRBV10-3; D: TRBD1; CDR3: CAISETDRASGELFF; DNA: TGTGCCATCAGTGAAACTGACAGGGCGAGCGGGGAGCTGTTTTTT
size: -; J: TRBJ2-2; V: TRBV25-1; D: -; CDR3: CASSGRENTGELFF; DNA: TGTGCCAGCAGTGGGCGGGAGAACACCGGGGAGCTGTTTTTT
size: -; J: TRBJ2-3; V: TRBV2; D: -; CDR3: CASSVGPDTQYF; DNA: TGTGCCAGCAGTGTGGGGCCAGATACGCAGTATTTT
size: once; J: TRBJ2-5; V: TRBV7-3; D: -; CDR3: CASSLASGAGETQYF; DNA: TGTGCCAGCAGCTTGGCTTCTGGTGCTGGCGAGACCCAGTACTTC
size: -; J: TRBJ2-2; V: TRBV25-1; D: TRBD1; CDR3: CASNRDRGNSGELFF; DNA: TGTGCCAGTAACCGGGACAGGGGAAATTCGGGGGAGCTGTTTTTT
size: few; J: TRBJ2-2; V: TRBV29-1; D: TRBD2; CDR3: CSVGPLAGAGELFF; DNA: TGCAGCGTTGGCCCCCTAGCGGGAGCCGGGGAGCTGTTTTTT
size: few; J: TRBJ2-1; V: TRBV29-1; D: TRBD1; CDR3: CSAVGQYNEQFF; DNA: TGCAGCGCTGTGGGACAGTACAATGAGCAGTTCTTC
size: once; J: TRBJ2-2; V: TRBV27; D: -; CDR3: CASKGADTGELFF; DNA: TGTGCCAGCAAGGGAGCTGACACCGGGGAGCTGTTTTTT
size: few; J: TRBJ2-7; V: TRBV5-1; D: -; CDR3: CASSLDPGVSYEQYF; DNA: TGCGCCAGCAGCTTGGATCCCGGTGTCAGCTACGAGCAGTACTTC
size: once; J: TRBJ1-5; V: TRBV28; D: -; CDR3: CASTWAYSNQPQHF; DNA: TGTGCCAGCACCTGGGCCTATAGCAATCAGCCCCAGCATTTT
size: -; J: TRBJ2-1; V: TRBV7-6; D: -; CDR3: CASSRTQSSYNEQFF; DNA: TGTGCCAGCAGCCGGACTCAGAGCTCCTACAATGAGCAGTTCTTC
size: -; J: TRBJ1-1; V: TRBV5-1; D: -; CDR3: CASSLGSGGTEAFF; DNA: TGCGCCAGCAGCCTGGGGTCCGGGGGTACTGAAGCTTTCTTT
size: few; J: TRBJ1-1; V: TRBV28; D: -; CDR3: CASNPGTTNTEAFF; DNA: TGTGCCAGCAACCCCGGGACGACGAACACTGAAGCTTTCTTT